This T cell receptor beta chain was captured by sequencing in a study of T cell changes during pregnancy in multiple sclerosis. Some clones are missing from TCRdb's copy, which holds only in-frame ones; the method was immunoSEQ multiplex PCR. The sample has tens of thousands of clones, roughly 92% seen once; the top ten hold roughly 3%. Germline assignment: CDR1 LGHNT and CDR2 FRNRAP. This CDR3 is built from 18 residues. Germline trimming cut 4 bases from V and 4 bases from J; bases unmatched to any gene: 13. Specimen: CD8+ T cells from peripheral blood mononuclear cells, collected in the third trimester of pregnancy. J is TRBJ2-6 and V is TRBV12-5; 7 nucleotides match TRBD1. The clonotype originates from a female donor in good health, enrolled as a control in a pregnancy study. CDR3 bases: TGTGCTAGTGGTTCCGGGACAGATGAGGTGGCCGGGGCCAACGTCCTGACTTTC. Amino acid sequence: CASGSGTDEVAGANVLTF.